The present T cell receptor (beta chain) was sequenced within a study of OX40 agonist ivuxolimab in advanced cancers. V lost 4 bases, J lost 0 bases, and 13 bases lay in between. Germline V lookup: CDR1 SGHAT, CDR2 FQDESV (reference sequence). The CDR3 is 15 amino acids. Autoimmune disease history or systemic immunosuppression led to patients being barred. Here immunoSEQ multiplex PCR was the method, and the copy in TCRdb shows in-frame clones only, minus some. This table holds about 61,000 clones, around 82% found once. This sequence was found in an adult with an advanced solid tumor such as melanoma, head and neck, liver or kidney cancer. Sequenced material: CD4+ or CD8+ T cells sorted from blood, taken in a trial of the OX40 agonist ivuxolimab. The chain links TRBV11-1 to TRBJ2-7, with D possibly being TRBD1 (6 bases). The CDR3 loop reads CASSSVNRDSYEQYF. The CDR3 coding sequence is TGTGCCAGCAGCTCGGTAAACAGGGACTCCTACGAGCAGTACTTC.